One sample yielded the 28 T cell receptor beta chains listed below, sequenced in a study of T cells after yellow fever vaccination. TCRdb used MiXCR to reprocess the 5' RACE reads, holding one entry per CDR3 protein. The data contain 100,000 to 150,000 distinct CDR3 sequences, about 8.8% of them seen just once; the ten biggest clones take up 40%. The input for sequencing was CD8+ T cells sorted from PBMCs, taken on the day of the yellow fever booster vaccination. Every receptor here comes from a man aged 18 to 35 who received the YFV17D yellow fever vaccine.

The sample holds a few counts of this clonotype. This chain joins TRBV28 and TRBJ1-5; a possible D gene is TRBD1 (5 bases). The CDR3 runs 17 residues. Germline CDR1 reads MDHEN; CDR2 reads SYDVKM. V was shortened by 6 bases and J by 2 bases, with 20 bases between the two germline ends. CDR3 bases: TGTGCCAGCAGGTTAGGGGTCGGGGTTTTTGGCAATCAGCCCCAGCATTTT. Translation gives CASRLGVGVFGNQPQHF.

Only a few counts were recorded for this clonotype. The chain is built from TRBV2 and TRBJ2-5; D unresolved. V was trimmed by 7 bases and J by 5 bases, leaving 14 bases between them. The germline gives CDR1 SNHLY, CDR2 FYNNEI. There are 13 residues in the CDR3. This CDR3 is CASITATRETQYF. The CDR3 coding sequence is TGTGCCAGCATTACCGCAACCCGGGAGACCCAGTACTTC.

This clonotype has a count of ten or more. The chain links TRBV20-1 to TRBJ1-4, with D possibly matching TRBD1 (6 bases). V lost 0 bases and J 8 bases, leaving 13 bases between the germline ends. Germline V gene lookup returns CDR1 DFQATT and CDR2 SNEGSKA (reference sequence). There are 14 residues in the CDR3. CDR3 in amino acids: CSARDLRGGEKLFF. In nucleotides, the CDR3 is TGCAGTGCTAGAGATCTCAGGGGCGGAGAAAAACTGTTTTTT.

This clonotype has a count of ten or more. V gene TRBV7-9 combines with J gene TRBJ1-1; D is unclear. V lost 4 bases, J lost 3 bases, and 12 bases lay in between. The CDR3 consists of 14 residues. Germline CDR1 SEHNR, CDR2 FQNEAQ (reference sequence). This CDR3 is CASSWPSKDTEAFF. The CDR3 DNA reads as TGTGCCAGCAGCTGGCCTTCGAAGGACACTGAAGCTTTCTTT.

The chain has TRBV18 and TRBJ2-5; 9 bases line up with TRBD1. The CDR3 spans 15 residues. The V and J ends lost 4 bases and 2 bases, in that order; junction bases with no gene match: 5. CDR1 KGHSH and CDR2 LQKENI come from the germline V gene. The DNA of the CDR3 is TGTGCCAGCTCACAATCCGGGACAGGGCAAGAGACCCAGTACTTC. It codes for CASSQSGTGQETQYF.

This clonotype was detected only a few times. The junction and the germline gene differ at one end; a read error may be behind it. The DNA for the CDR3 is TGTGCCAGCAGGGAAGTAACGGACAGGTTAAATCAGCCCCAGCATTTT. This gives the protein CASREVTDRLNQPQHF. The rearrangement uses TRBV6-1 and TRBJ1-5, with 7 bases aligning to TRBD1. The germline V gene has CDR1 MNHNS and CDR2 SASEGT. This CDR3 is 16 amino acids long.

J is TRBJ2-7 and V is TRBV11-2; 9 nucleotides agree with TRBD2. This CDR3 spans 17 amino acids. The germline V gene has CDR1 SGHAT and CDR2 FQNNGV. After removal of 5 bases from V and 0 bases from J, the junction contained 11 bases not matched to a gene. The CDR3, as DNA: TGTGCCAGCAGCCCAGAGCCCCTAGCGGGGAGCTCCTACGAGCAGTACGTC. Protein product: CASSPEPLAGSSYEQYV.

This clonotype has only a few counts. V is TRBV19 and J is TRBJ2-2; TRBD2 might be the D (5 bases). CDR1 is LNHDA and CDR2 is SQIVND in the germline V gene (reference sequence). This CDR3 has 14 residues. V lost 4 bases, J lost 0 bases, and 6 bases lay in between. The CDR3 DNA reads TGTGCCAGTAGTACGGGGTCGAACACCGGGGAGCTGTTTTTT. It encodes CASSTGSNTGELFF.

This clonotype was found a few times. The chain uses TRBV18 and TRBJ2-5; a possible D gene is TRBD2 (6 bases). Trimming left V 2 bases short and J 0 bases short, with 7 bases between. The CDR3 runs to 14 residues. Per germline, CDR1 KGHSH and CDR2 LQKENI. DNA of the CDR3: TGTGCCAGCTCACCAGCGGGGAACCAAGAGACCCAGTACTTC. It is translated as CASSPAGNQETQYF.

The rearrangement uses TRBV12-3 or TRBV12-4 and TRBJ1-1; 12 positions match TRBD1. J gave up 3 bases and V 4 bases, and 9 bases lay outside the gene matches. The CDR3 covers 17 residues. CDR3 nucleotides: TGTGCCAGCAGTTCCGGGACAGGGGGCGTTCGGGACACTGAAGCTTTCTTT. Its protein product is CASSSGTGGVRDTEAFF.

The rearrangement links TRBV5-5 to TRBJ2-2; D remains unclear. The CDR3 runs to 12 residues. Germline loops: CDR1 SGHKS, CDR2 YYEKEE (reference sequence). V shed 4 bases and J shed 6 bases, with 7 bases lying between them. This chain's CDR3 is CASSPTSGELFF. For the CDR3, the DNA is TGTGCCAGCAGCCCAACGTCCGGGGAGCTGTTTTTT.

This clonotype was recorded many times. This rearrangement joins TRBV20-1 to TRBJ2-1, with 12 bases aligning to TRBD2. CDR1 and CDR2 from the germline V gene are DFQATT and SNEGSKA (reference sequence). With V trimmed by 4 bases and J by 4 bases, 5 bases remained unmatched. The CDR3 covers 15 residues. The CDR3 nucleotides are TGCAGTGCTACACTACTAGCGGGGGGATACAATGAGCAGTTCTTC. Translation gives CSATLLAGGYNEQFF.

The CDR3 is CASSLSERQGRETQYF. CDR3 nucleotides: TGTGCCAGTAGTCTCTCAGAGCGACAGGGGAGAGAGACCCAGTACTTC. The J gene is TRBJ2-5, the V gene TRBV19; 8 bases agree with TRBD1. Germline V CDR1 and CDR2: LNHDA, SQIVND (reference sequence). This CDR3 is 16 amino acids long. V was pared by 5 bases and J by 4 bases, with 12 bases of the junction left unmatched.

This chain joins TRBV29-1 and TRBJ1-3; D is ambiguous. V was shortened by 6 bases and J by 4 bases, with 10 bases between the two germline ends. CDR1 and CDR2 (germline): SQVTM, ANQGSEA. The CDR3 consists of 12 residues. The CDR3 sequence: CSVRQSGNTIYF. The CDR3 DNA sequence: TGCAGCGTCCGTCAGTCGGGAAACACCATATATTTT.

V usage is TRBV15 and J usage is TRBJ2-5, with 8 nucleotides matching TRBD2. The junction had 9 bases not matched to a gene; V was cut back by 1 base and J by 2 bases. This CDR3 contains 17 residues. Germline lookup yields CDR1 LNHNV and CDR2 YYDKDF (reference sequence). The chain's CDR3 is CATSRGFRAGGQETQYF. The CDR3 DNA sequence: TGTGCCACCAGCAGAGGTTTCAGGGCGGGGGGACAAGAGACCCAGTACTTC.

V is TRBV20-1 and J is TRBJ1-5; D may be TRBD1 (6 bases). Trimming took off 1 base at V and 7 bases at J, with 14 bases between the two ends. The germline V gene encodes CDR1 DFQATT and CDR2 SNEGSKA (reference sequence). The CDR3 consists of 14 residues. Here the CDR3 DNA reads TGCAGTGCTAGAGCTGGCAGGGGAGACCAGCCCCAGCATTTT. This codes for CSARAGRGDQPQHF.

This clonotype has a handful of counts. V is TRBV13 and J is TRBJ2-6; 11 bases map to TRBD2. J was trimmed by 4 bases and V by 5 bases; bases with no gene match: 7. The CDR3 has 17 residues. CDR1 and CDR2 from the germline V gene are PRHDT and FYEKMQ (reference sequence). The CDR3 DNA is TGTGCCAGCAGCGCGACTAGCGGGGCGATCGGGGCCAACGTCCTGACTTTC. The encoded protein is CASSATSGAIGANVLTF.

This clonotype was counted a few times. The V call is TRBV4-1, the J call TRBJ2-7, with D perhaps matching TRBD2 (5 bases). Trimming shortened V by 4 bases and J by 4 bases, and 17 bases separated the two germline ends. Germline V gene sequence: CDR1 MGHRA, CDR2 YSYEKL. This CDR3 comprises 15 residues. CDR3 amino acids: CASSRLRGATYEQYF. The DNA for the CDR3 is TGCGCCAGCAGCCGGTTACGGGGAGCCACTTACGAGCAGTACTTC.

This clonotype occurred a few times. The chain links TRBV4-3 to TRBJ2-1, with 10 bases lining up with TRBD2. Trimming at V came to 0 bases and at J to 11 bases, leaving 7 bases not matched to a gene. Looked up from germline, CDR1 is LGHNA and CDR2 is YSLEER. The CDR3 spans 15 residues. The CDR3 nucleotides read TGCGCCAGCAGCCAAGATTGGGCTAGCGGGGGACAGCAGTTCTTC. Its translation is CASSQDWASGGQQFF.

This chain joins TRBV11-2 and TRBJ2-5; 13 positions agree with TRBD2. The CDR3 runs to 16 residues. The V gene end was trimmed by 5 bases and the J gene end by 9 bases; junction bases not matched to a gene: 12. The V gene's germline CDR1 is SGHAT and CDR2 FQNNGV. The CDR3 spells CASSPRTSGGGPAQYF. CDR3 in DNA: TGTGCCAGCAGCCCTAGGACTAGCGGGGGAGGACCGGCCCAGTACTTC.

At least ten counts were recorded for this clonotype. V and J are TRBV7-9 and TRBJ1-1; D may be TRBD1 (6 bases). The CDR3 consists of 12 residues. Germline CDR1 reads SEHNR; CDR2 reads FQNEAQ (reference sequence). The V end was cut by 2 bases, the J end by 8 bases, with 9 bases between. The CDR3: CASSLNRVEAFF. In nucleotides, the CDR3 is TGTGCCAGCAGCTTAAACAGGGTAGAAGCTTTCTTT. Using reference TRBV7-9 and TRBJ1-1 for the parts outside the CDR3, the full variable domain is DTGVSQNPRHKITKRGQNVTFRCDPISEHNRLYWYRQTLGQGPEFLTYFQNEAQLEKSRLLSDRFSAERPKGSFSTLEIQRTEQGDSAMYLCASSLNRVEAFFGQGTRLTVV.

This clonotype occurred many times. V gene TRBV15 combines with J gene TRBJ1-3; D may be TRBD1 (6 bases). The CDR3 is made up of 16 amino acids. Germline V gene lookup returns CDR1 LNHNV and CDR2 YYDKDF (reference sequence). V was clipped by 5 bases and J by 2 bases, with 16 bases between them. In DNA form, the CDR3 reads TGTGCCACCAGCTCCTCGAGAAGGACAGCTGGAAACACCATATATTTT. It specifies CATSSSRRTAGNTIYF.

Only a few counts were recorded for this clonotype. This chain uses TRBV2 with TRBJ2-5; 10 bases map to TRBD1. The V gene's germline CDR1 is SNHLY and CDR2 FYNNEI. V dropped 5 bases and J dropped 5; count of bases not matched to a gene: 11. The CDR3 has 16 amino acids. The CDR3 coding sequence is TGTGCCAGCAGTTTCCGGGACAGGGGTGATGGGGAGACCCAGTACTTC. It yields the protein CASSFRDRGDGETQYF.

This clonotype was observed a handful of times. This chain uses TRBV7-2 with TRBJ2-7; the match to TRBD1 covers 11 bases. The junction had 4 bases not matched to a gene; V was cut back by 4 bases and J by 2 bases. This CDR3 contains 15 residues. Germline assignment: CDR1 SGHTA and CDR2 FQGNSA. The DNA for the CDR3 is TGTGCCAGCAGCTCTTGGGGACAGGGGGCCTACGAGCAGTACTTC. This translates into CASSSWGQGAYEQYF.

This sequence joins TRBV14 and TRBJ1-6, with 8 bases matching TRBD1. Germline loops: CDR1 SGHDN, CDR2 FVKESK. The J segment lost 13 bases and the V segment lost 4 bases, leaving 3 bases of the junction unmatched. This CDR3 comprises 12 residues. In DNA form, the CDR3 reads TGTGCCAGCAGCCTACAGGGGGTCCCCCTCCACTTT. Translating it yields CASSLQGVPLHF.

This clonotype has a handful of counts. J is TRBJ2-7 and V is TRBV27, with TRBD2 matching 8 bases. Per the germline V gene, CDR1 is MNHEY and CDR2 is SMNVEV (reference sequence). This CDR3 comprises 13 residues. Trimming took 2 bases from V and 5 from J; bases not matched to a gene: 2. As DNA, the CDR3 is TGTGCCAGCAGTTTAGGGCGGGGGGACGAGCAGTACTTC. This encodes CASSLGRGDEQYF.

This clonotype was detected a few times. This chain uses TRBV4-3 with TRBJ2-1, with D tentatively TRBD1 (5 bases). V was shortened by 0 bases and J by 8 bases, with 8 bases between the two germline ends. Germline CDR1 and CDR2: LGHNA and YSLEER. This CDR3 region has 13 residues. This CDR3 reads CASSQDQGYEQFF. CDR3 in DNA: TGCGCCAGCAGCCAAGACCAGGGCTATGAGCAGTTCTTC.

This clonotype was counted a few times. The gene calls are TRBV6-2 or TRBV6-3 and TRBJ2-7; tentatively, D is TRBD1 (6 bases). V was pared by 7 bases and J by 5 bases, with 18 bases between. The CDR3 is 14 amino acids. The germline gives CDR1 MNHEY, CDR2 SVGEGT. CDR3 region: CASTSAKDRHEQYV. The CDR3 DNA is TGTGCCAGCACCTCTGCGAAAGACAGGCACGAGCAGTACGTC.